The rows below give T cell receptor beta chains drawn from one sample of a study of regulatory dendritic cells for organ transplantation. Profiled with immunoSEQ multiplex PCR; TCRdb holds only in-frame clones, not every one. In the table there are tens of thousands of clones, approximately 83% of which are singletons. These TCRs' antigens remain unknown. Sequenced: naive CD4+ T cells from blood cultured with dendritic cells. These receptors were obtained from a human donor in good health. Both conserved end residues are part of each CDR3. The order of the fields is D gene, J gene, V gene, clone size, CDR3 DNA, CDR3 protein. The D gene is left open where the match is weak. Part of the rows lack a size; the others show once, few, many or a class for expanded clones.

NA	TRBJ2-3	TRBV7-2	NA	TGTGCCAGCAGCTTACGTAGCGCGGCAGATACGCAGTATTTT	CASSLRSAADTQYF
NA	TRBJ2-7	TRBV7-9	NA	TGTGCCAGCAGCTTAACTCCGCGCTACGAGCAGTACTTC	CASSLTPRYEQYF
NA	TRBJ2-1	TRBV7-8	NA	TGTGCCAGCAGCTTAGGATGGTTGGAGGGCCAAACTTACAATGAGCAGTTCTTC	CASSLGWLEGQTYNEQFF
TRBD1	TRBJ1-6	TRBV27	NA	TGTGCCAGCAGTTCCCCGGGTACAGGGGGGCGTAATTCACCCCTCCACTTT	CASSSPGTGGRNSPLHF
NA	TRBJ2-1	TRBV19	NA	TGTGCCAGTAGTATTCGGGCGGGGCTGATCAATGAGCAGTTCTTC	CASSIRAGLINEQFF
NA	TRBJ1-2	TRBV4-1	NA	TGCGCCAGCAGCCAAGATTCGGGGGGCGCGGACTATGGCTACACCTTC	CASSQDSGGADYGYTF
TRBD2	TRBJ2-5	TRBV7-3	NA	TGTGCCAGCAGCCAGGGACTAGCGGGGTCGGGAGAGACCCAGTACTTC	CASSQGLAGSGETQYF
NA	TRBJ1-5	TRBV4-2	NA	TGTGCCAGCAGCCAAGATTCGAGACCGCTACGGTCCCAGCATTTT	CASSQDSRPLRSQHF
NA	TRBJ2-1	TRBV7-3	NA	TGTGCCAGCAGCCCACTACCAGCGAGATATGAGCAGTTCTTC	CASSPLPARYEQFF
NA	TRBJ1-1	TRBV10-3	NA	TGTGCCATCAGGGGGGGCGAGAACACTGAAGCTTTCTTT	CAIRGGENTEAFF
NA	TRBJ2-4	TRBV7-9	NA	TGTGCCAGCAGCTTAGCGGGACTCCATGTCGGGATTCAGTACTTC	CASSLAGLHVGIQYF
NA	TRBJ2-7	TRBV30	few	TGTGCCTGGAGTGTACGGCGACCCTTCGAGCAGTACTTC	CAWSVRRPFEQYF
TRBD1	TRBJ2-4	TRBV5-4	NA	TGTGCCAGCAGCTCCGGGACAGTAGGAAACATTCAGTACTTC	CASSSGTVGNIQYF
NA	TRBJ1-4	TRBV7-8	NA	TGTGCCAGCAGCCTCACAGGTCGCGGGGAAAAACTGTTTTTT	CASSLTGRGEKLFF
NA	TRBJ2-5	TRBV7-9	NA	TGTGCCAGCAGCTGGGTTAAGGAGACCCAGTACTTC	CASSWVKETQYF
NA	TRBJ2-7	TRBV6-5	NA	TGTGCCAGCAGTTACGACAATTACGAGCAGTACTTC	CASSYDNYEQYF
NA	TRBJ1-2	TRBV6-5	NA	TGTGCCAGCAGTTACCGGTATGGCTACACCTTC	CASSYRYGYTF
TRBD1	TRBJ2-1	TRBV19	NA	TGTGCCAGTACCCCCCCAGCTGGACAGGGGGGGGACAATGAGCAGTTCTTC	CASTPPAGQGGDNEQFF
NA	TRBJ1-1	TRBV6-6	NA	TGTGCCAGCAGTTACGGGAAAACTACTGAAGCTTTCTTT	CASSYGKTTEAFF
TRBD2	TRBJ2-1	TRBV5-4	NA	TGTGCCAGCAGCCCGGGGACTAGCGATAGAAATGAGCAGTTCTTC	CASSPGTSDRNEQFF
NA	TRBJ1-1	TRBV18	NA	TGTGCCAGCTCACCGGAGGAGGGGGACGGGGACACTGAAGCTTTCTTT	CASSPEEGDGDTEAFF
TRBD1	TRBJ1-2	TRBV19	NA	TGTGCCAGTCGACAGGGGGGCCAGACTAACTATGGCTACACCTTC	CASRQGGQTNYGYTF
TRBD2	TRBJ2-1	TRBV4-1	NA	TGCGCCAGCAGCCAACCAGCGGGAGGGTCGGATGAGCAGTTCTTC	CASSQPAGGSDEQFF
NA	TRBJ1-1	TRBV7-2	NA	TGTGCCAGCAGCAAAGGGTACGGGAACACTGAAGCTTTCTTT	CASSKGYGNTEAFF
NA	TRBJ1-1	TRBV7-2	NA	TGTGCCAGCAGCTTAGCAGTGTCCCGACGGTTGAACACTGAAGCTTTCTTT	CASSLAVSRRLNTEAFF
NA	TRBJ1-2	TRBV6-1	once	TGTGCCAGCAGTGAAGCGCTTCTGGGATACTATGGCTACACCTTC	CASSEALLGYYGYTF
NA	TRBJ1-2	TRBV14	once	TGTGCCAGCAGCCAGTCCCTCGGGTTCAACTATGGCTACACCTTC	CASSQSLGFNYGYTF
TRBD2	TRBJ2-1	TRBV11-2	NA	TGTGCCAGCAGCCTCCGGGGCCTAGCGGGAGCCTCCAATGAGCAGTTCTTC	CASSLRGLAGASNEQFF
NA	TRBJ1-5	TRBV30	NA	TGTGCCTGGAGTGACTCCAATCAGCCCCAGCATTTT	CAWSDSNQPQHF
NA	TRBJ1-5	TRBV6-6	few	TGTGCCAGCAGCCAATATAGCAATCAGCCCCAGCATTTT	CASSQYSNQPQHF
NA	TRBJ1-2	TRBV7-3	NA	TGTGCCAGCAGCCGAAATCAGGGCGATGGCTACACCTTC	CASSRNQGDGYTF